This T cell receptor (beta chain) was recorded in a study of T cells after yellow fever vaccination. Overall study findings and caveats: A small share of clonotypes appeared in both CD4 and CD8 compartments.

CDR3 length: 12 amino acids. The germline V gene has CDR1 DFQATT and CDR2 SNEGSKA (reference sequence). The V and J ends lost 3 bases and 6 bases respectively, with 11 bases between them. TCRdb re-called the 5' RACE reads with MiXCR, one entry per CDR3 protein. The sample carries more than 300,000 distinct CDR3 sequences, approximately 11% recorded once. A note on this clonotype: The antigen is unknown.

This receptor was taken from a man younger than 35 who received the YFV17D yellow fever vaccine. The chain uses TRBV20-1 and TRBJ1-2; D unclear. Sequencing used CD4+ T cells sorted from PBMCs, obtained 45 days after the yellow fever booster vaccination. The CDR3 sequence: CSARDPEDGYTF. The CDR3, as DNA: TGCAGTGCTAGGGACCCAGAGGATGGCTACACCTTC.